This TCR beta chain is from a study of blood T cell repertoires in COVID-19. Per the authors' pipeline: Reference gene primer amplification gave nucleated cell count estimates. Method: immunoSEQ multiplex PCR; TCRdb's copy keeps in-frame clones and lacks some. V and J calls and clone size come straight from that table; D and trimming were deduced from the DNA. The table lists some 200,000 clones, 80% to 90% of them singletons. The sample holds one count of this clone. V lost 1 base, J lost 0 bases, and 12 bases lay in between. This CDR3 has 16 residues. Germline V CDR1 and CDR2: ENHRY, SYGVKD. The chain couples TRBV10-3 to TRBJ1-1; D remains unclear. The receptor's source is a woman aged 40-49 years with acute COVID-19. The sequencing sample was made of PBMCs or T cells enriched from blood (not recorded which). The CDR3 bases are TGTGCCATCAGTGAGTTCAGCGGGCACTTGAACACTGAAGCTTTCTTT. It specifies CAISEFSGHLNTEAFF.